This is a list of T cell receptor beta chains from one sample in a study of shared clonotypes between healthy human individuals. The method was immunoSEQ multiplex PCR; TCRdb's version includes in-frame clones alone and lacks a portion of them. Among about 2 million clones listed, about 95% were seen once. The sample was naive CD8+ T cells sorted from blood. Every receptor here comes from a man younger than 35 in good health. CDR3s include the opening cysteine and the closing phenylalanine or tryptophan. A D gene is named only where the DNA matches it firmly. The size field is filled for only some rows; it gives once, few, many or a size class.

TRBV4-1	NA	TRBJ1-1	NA	CASSQTVIEQKAFF	TGCGCCAGCAGCCAAACCGTAATAGAACAGAAAGCTTTCTTT
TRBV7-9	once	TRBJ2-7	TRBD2	CASATGGLAYEQYF	TGTGCCAGCGCGACGGGGGGGCTAGCCTACGAGCAGTACTTC
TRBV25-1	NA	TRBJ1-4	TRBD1	CASSEWAGGEKLFF	TGTGCCAGCAGTGAATGGGCAGGGGGAGAAAAACTGTTTTTT
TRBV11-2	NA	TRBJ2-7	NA	CASSEGASYEQYF	TGTGCCAGCAGCGAAGGGGCCTCCTACGAGCAGTACTTC
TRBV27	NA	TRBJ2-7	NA	CASSFAPSSYEQYF	TGTGCCAGCAGTTTTGCGCCTAGCTCCTACGAGCAGTACTTC
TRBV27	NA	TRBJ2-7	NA	CASSLWAGYEQYF	TGTGCCAGCAGTTTATGGGCGGGTTACGAGCAGTACTTC
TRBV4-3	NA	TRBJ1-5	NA	CASCEWKGLSNQPQHF	TGCGCCAGCTGCGAGTGGAAGGGCCTTAGCAATCAGCCCCAGCATTTT
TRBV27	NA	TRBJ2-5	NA	CASSPSRGAAVWYQETQYF	TGTGCCAGCAGCCCTTCCCGGGGGGCTGCGGTTTGGTACCAAGAGACCCAGTACTTC
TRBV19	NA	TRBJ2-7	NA	CASTTNRASYEQYF	TGTGCCAGTACTACCAACAGAGCCTCCTACGAGCAGTACTTC
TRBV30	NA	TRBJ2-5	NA	CACTSRTVEETQYF	TGTGCCTGTACCTCCCGGACTGTAGAAGAGACCCAGTACTTC
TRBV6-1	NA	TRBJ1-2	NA	CASRTTSYGYTF	TGTGCCAGCCGAACTACGAGCTATGGCTACACCTTC
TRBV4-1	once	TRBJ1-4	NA	CASSQDQRGMGEKLFF	TGCGCCAGCAGCCAAGATCAAAGGGGAATGGGTGAAAAACTGTTTTTT
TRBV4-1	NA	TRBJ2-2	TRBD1	CASSLSGTDTGELFF	TGCGCCAGCAGCCTCTCCGGGACAGACACCGGGGAGCTGTTTTTT
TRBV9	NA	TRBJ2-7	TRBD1	CASSISGGSYEQYF	TGTGCCAGCAGCATCTCAGGGGGCTCCTACGAGCAGTACTTC
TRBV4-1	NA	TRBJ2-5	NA	CASSQAVHGEVQETQYF	TGCGCCAGCAGCCAAGCTGTTCACGGGGAGGTTCAAGAGACCCAGTACTTC
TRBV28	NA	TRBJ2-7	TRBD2	CASSPGLAEQYF	TGTGCCAGCAGCCCGGGACTAGCGGAGCAGTACTTC
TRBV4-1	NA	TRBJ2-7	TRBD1	CASSHRAGTGSPYEQYF	TGCGCCAGCAGCCATCGGGCCGGGACAGGGAGCCCCTACGAGCAGTACTTC
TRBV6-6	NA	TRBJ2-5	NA	CASSYSLAGLQETQYF	TGTGCCAGCAGTTACTCGTTGGCAGGCCTCCAAGAGACCCAGTACTTC
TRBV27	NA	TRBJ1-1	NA	CASSSGAFSTEAFF	TGTGCCAGCAGTAGCGGGGCCTTTTCGACCGAAGCTTTCTTT
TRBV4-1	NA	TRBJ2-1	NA	CASSQDSSNEQFF	TGCGCCAGCAGCCAAGACTCCAGCAATGAGCAGTTCTTC
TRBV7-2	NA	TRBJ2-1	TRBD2	CASAAGSGLAGSSQFF	TGTGCCAGCGCCGCGGGGTCGGGACTAGCGGGATCGTCGCAGTTCTTC
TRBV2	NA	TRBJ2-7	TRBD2	CASSTTSGLNYEQYF	TGTGCCAGCAGTACTACTAGCGGGCTAAACTACGAGCAGTACTTC
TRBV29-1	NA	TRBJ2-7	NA	CSVEGNKNEQYF	TGCAGCGTTGAGGGGAATAAAAACGAGCAGTACTTC
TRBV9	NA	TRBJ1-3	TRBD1	CASSPSGTGLYSGNTIYF	TGTGCCAGCAGCCCTAGCGGGACAGGGCTCTACTCTGGAAACACCATATATTTT
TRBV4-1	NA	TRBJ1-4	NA	CASSQGGEGTNEKLFF	TGCGCCAGCAGCCAAGGAGGCGAGGGAACTAATGAAAAACTGTTTTTT
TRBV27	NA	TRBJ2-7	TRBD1	CASSPSTGSFSYEQYF	TGTGCCAGCAGTCCTTCGACAGGGTCGTTCTCCTACGAGCAGTACTTC
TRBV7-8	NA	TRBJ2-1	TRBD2	CASSATSGSWNEQFF	TGTGCCAGCAGCGCTACTAGCGGGAGTTGGAATGAGCAGTTCTTC
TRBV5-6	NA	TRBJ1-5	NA	CASSLGGTQPQHF	TGTGCCAGCAGCTTGGGAGGGACTCAGCCCCAGCATTTT
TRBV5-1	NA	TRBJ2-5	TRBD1	CASSLDATGDETQYF	TGCGCCAGCAGCTTGGACGCGACAGGGGACGAGACCCAGTACTTC
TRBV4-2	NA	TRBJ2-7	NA	CASSQGGGSYEQYF	TGTGCCAGCAGCCAAGGCGGCGGCTCCTACGAGCAGTACTTC
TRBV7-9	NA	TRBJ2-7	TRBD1	CASSLETTGTGSGEQYF	TGTGCCAGCAGCTTAGAGACTACCGGGACAGGGTCGGGCGAGCAGTACTTC
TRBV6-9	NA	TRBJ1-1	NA	CASSYRARGSTEAFF	TGTGCCAGCAGTTACAGGGCCCGGGGGAGCACTGAAGCTTTCTTT
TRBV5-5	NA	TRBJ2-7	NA	CASSFRSPSPYEQYF	TGTGCCAGCAGCTTTCGTTCCCCTAGCCCCTACGAGCAGTACTTC
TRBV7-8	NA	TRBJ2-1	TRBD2	CASSLIIFGGSEDEQFF	TGTGCCAGCAGCTTAATCATCTTCGGCGGGAGTGAGGATGAGCAGTTCTTC
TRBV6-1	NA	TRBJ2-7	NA	CASRDLGVRYYEQYF	TGTGCCAGCAGGGATTTAGGGGTCAGATACTACGAGCAGTACTTC
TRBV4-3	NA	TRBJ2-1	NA	CASSQEYLADEQFF	TGCGCCAGCAGCCAGGAGTATTTAGCGGATGAGCAGTTCTTC
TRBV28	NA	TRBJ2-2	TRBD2	CASSPSGGTGELFF	TGTGCCAGCAGTCCCTCGGGGGGCACCGGGGAGCTGTTTTTT
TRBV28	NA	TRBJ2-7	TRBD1	CASSSPRDRSPYEQYF	TGTGCCAGCAGTTCCCCCCGGGACAGGAGCCCTTACGAGCAGTACTTC
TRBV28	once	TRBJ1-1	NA	CASSFPGDPTEAFF	TGTGCCAGCAGTTTCCCCGGGGACCCCACTGAAGCTTTCTTT
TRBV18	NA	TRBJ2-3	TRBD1	CASSPRQGEDTQYF	TGTGCCAGCTCACCACGACAGGGGGAAGATACGCAGTATTTT
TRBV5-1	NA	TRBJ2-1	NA	CASSFSLGEQFF	TGCGCCAGCAGCTTCTCGTTGGGTGAGCAGTTCTTC
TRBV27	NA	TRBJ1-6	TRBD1	CASSSRDRNSPLHF	TGTGCCAGCAGTTCGCGGGACAGAAATTCACCCCTCCACTTT
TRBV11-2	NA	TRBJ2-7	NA	CASSLNPNYEQYF	TGTGCCAGCAGCTTAAACCCGAACTACGAGCAGTACTTC
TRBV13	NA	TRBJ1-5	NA	CASSTRGRNQPQHF	TGTGCCAGCAGCACGAGGGGACGCAATCAGCCCCAGCATTTT
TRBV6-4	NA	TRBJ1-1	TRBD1	CASRDTGTDEAFF	TGTGCCAGCAGGGATACCGGGACAGATGAAGCTTTCTTT
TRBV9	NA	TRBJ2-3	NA	CASSVTVSTDTQYF	TGTGCCAGCAGCGTAACAGTTAGCACAGATACGCAGTATTTT
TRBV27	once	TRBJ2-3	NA	CASSLIGVRGTDTQYF	TGTGCCAGCAGTTTAATCGGGGTCCGTGGCACAGATACGCAGTATTTT
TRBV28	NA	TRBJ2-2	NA	CASSLTGSSSGELFF	TGTGCCAGCAGTTTAACAGGGAGTTCTTCAGGGGAGCTGTTTTTT
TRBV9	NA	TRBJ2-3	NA	CASSVEWGGPDTQYF	TGTGCCAGCAGCGTAGAATGGGGGGGCCCAGATACGCAGTATTTT
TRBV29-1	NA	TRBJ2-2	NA	CSVEEQNTGELFF	TGCAGCGTTGAAGAACAGAACACCGGGGAGCTGTTTTTT
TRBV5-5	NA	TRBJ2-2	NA	CASSLWQDSGELFF	TGTGCCAGCAGCTTGTGGCAGGACAGCGGGGAGCTGTTTTTT
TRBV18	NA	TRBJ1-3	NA	CASSPQGSSGNTIYF	TGTGCCAGCTCACCGCAGGGTTCCTCTGGAAACACCATATATTTT
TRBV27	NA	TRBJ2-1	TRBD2	CASLGLRGYNEQFF	TGTGCCAGCTTGGGACTACGGGGCTACAATGAGCAGTTCTTC
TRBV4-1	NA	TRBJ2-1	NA	CASSLGTPGEQFF	TGCGCCAGCAGCCTTGGGACACCCGGTGAGCAGTTCTTC
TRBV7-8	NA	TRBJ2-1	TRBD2	CASSSRLAGAPGNEQFF	TGTGCCAGCAGCTCTAGACTAGCGGGGGCCCCCGGCAATGAGCAGTTCTTC
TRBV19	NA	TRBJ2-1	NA	CASSGGLYNEQFF	TGTGCCAGTAGTGGGGGACTGTACAATGAGCAGTTCTTC
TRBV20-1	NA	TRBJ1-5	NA	CSRECNQPQHF	TGCAGCCGAGAGTGCAATCAGCCCCAGCATTTT